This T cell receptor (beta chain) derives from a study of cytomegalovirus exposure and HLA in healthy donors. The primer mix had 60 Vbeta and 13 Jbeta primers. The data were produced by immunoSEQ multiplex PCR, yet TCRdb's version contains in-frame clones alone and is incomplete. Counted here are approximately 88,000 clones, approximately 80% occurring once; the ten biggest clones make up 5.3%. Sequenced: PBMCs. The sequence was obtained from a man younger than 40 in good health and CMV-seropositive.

The CDR3 protein is CASFGGWVNTEAFF. The CDR3 bases are TGTGCCAGCTTCGGGGGGTGGGTGAACACTGAAGCTTTCTTT. The chain combines TRBV5-6 with TRBJ1-1; possible D gene TRBD1, 5 bases. The CDR3 covers 14 residues. Germline values: CDR1 SGHDT, CDR2 YYEEEE. Trimming left V 7 bases short and J 0 bases short, with 13 bases between.